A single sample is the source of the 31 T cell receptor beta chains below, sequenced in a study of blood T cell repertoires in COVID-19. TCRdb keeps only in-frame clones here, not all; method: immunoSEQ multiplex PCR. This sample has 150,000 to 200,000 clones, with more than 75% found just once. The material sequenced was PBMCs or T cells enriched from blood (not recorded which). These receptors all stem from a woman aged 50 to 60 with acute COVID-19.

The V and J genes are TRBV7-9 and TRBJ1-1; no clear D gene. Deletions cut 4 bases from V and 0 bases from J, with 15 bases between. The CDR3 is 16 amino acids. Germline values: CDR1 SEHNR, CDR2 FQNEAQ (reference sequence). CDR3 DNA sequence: TGTGCCAGCAGCTCTCCAGACGTTGACATGAACACTGAAGCTTTCTTT. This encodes CASSSPDVDMNTEAFF.

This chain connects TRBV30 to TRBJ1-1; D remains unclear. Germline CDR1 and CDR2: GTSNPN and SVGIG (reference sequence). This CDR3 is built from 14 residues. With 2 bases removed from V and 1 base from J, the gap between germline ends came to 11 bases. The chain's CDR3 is CAWSPAGWNTEAFF. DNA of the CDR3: TGTGCCTGGAGTCCCGCGGGATGGAACACTGAAGCTTTCTTT.

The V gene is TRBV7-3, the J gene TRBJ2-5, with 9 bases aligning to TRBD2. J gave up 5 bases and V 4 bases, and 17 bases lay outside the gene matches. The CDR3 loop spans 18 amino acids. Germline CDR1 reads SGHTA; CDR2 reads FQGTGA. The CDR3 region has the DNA TGTGCCAGCAGCTCCGCTTCGGTGGCGGGGGGGAGCAGGGAGACCCAGTACTTC. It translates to CASSSASVAGGSRETQYF.

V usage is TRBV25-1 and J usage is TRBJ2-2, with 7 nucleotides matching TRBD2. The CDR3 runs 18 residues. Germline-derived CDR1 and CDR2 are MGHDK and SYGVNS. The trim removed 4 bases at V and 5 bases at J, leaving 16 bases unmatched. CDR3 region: CASSGPGLSRALTGELFF. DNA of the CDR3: TGTGCCAGCAGTGGACCGGGACTAAGTAGGGCCTTGACCGGGGAGCTGTTTTTT.

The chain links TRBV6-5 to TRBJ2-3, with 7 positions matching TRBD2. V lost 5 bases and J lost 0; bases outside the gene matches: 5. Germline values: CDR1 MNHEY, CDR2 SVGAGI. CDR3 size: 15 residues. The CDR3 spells CASSTSGVSTDTQYF. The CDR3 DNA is TGTGCCAGCAGTACCAGCGGGGTAAGCACAGATACGCAGTATTTT.

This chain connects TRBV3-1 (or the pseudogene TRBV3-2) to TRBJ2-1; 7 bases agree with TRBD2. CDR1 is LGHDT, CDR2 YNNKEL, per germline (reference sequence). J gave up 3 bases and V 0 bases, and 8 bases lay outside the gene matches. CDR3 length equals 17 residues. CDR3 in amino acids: CASSQDRQRGYYNEQFF. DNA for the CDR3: TGTGCCAGCAGCCAAGATAGACAGCGGGGATACTACAATGAGCAGTTCTTC.

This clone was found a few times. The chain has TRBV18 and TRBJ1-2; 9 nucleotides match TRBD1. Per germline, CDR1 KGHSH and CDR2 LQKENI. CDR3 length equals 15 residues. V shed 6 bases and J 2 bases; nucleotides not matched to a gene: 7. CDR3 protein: CASSRGQGPNYGYTF. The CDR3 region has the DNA TGTGCCAGCTCCCGCGGACAGGGGCCCAACTATGGCTACACCTTC.

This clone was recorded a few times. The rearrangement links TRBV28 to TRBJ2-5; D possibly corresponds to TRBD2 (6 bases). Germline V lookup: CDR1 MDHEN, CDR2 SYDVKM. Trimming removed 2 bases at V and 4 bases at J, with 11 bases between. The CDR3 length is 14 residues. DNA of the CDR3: TGTGCCAGCAGTTTAGTGGGGGGAGGAGAGACCCAGTACTTC. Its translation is CASSLVGGGETQYF. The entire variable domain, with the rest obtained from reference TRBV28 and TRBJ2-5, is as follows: DVKVTQSSRYLVKRTGEKVFLECVQDMDHENMFWYRQDPGLGLRLIYFSYDVKMKEKGDIPEGYSVSREKKERFSLILESASTNQTSMYLCASSLVGGGETQYFGPGTRLLVL.

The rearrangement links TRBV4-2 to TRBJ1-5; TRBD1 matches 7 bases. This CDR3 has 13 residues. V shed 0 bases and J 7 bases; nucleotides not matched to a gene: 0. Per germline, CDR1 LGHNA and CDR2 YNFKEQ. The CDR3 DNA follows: TGTGCCAGCAGCCAAGACAGGGGGCAGCCCCAGCATTTT. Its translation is CASSQDRGQPQHF.

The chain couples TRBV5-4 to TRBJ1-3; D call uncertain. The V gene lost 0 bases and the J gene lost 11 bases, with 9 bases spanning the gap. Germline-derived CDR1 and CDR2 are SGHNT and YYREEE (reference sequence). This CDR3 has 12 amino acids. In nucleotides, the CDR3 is TGTGCCAGCAGCTTGGATGGAGGATCCATATATTTT. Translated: CASSLDGGSIYF.

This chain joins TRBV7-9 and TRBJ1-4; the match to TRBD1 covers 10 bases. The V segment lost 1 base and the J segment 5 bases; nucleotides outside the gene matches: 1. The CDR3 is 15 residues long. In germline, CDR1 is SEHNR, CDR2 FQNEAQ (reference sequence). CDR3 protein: CASSLGGQGNEKLFF. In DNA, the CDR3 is TGTGCCAGCAGCTTAGGGGGACAGGGGAATGAAAAACTGTTTTTT.

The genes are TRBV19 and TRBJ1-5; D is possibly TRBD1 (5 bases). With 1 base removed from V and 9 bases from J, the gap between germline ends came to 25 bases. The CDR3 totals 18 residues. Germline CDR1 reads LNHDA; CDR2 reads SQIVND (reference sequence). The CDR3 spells CASSIGRVVGVDSLPQHF. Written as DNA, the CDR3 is TGTGCCAGTAGTATAGGGAGGGTTGTTGGTGTAGACAGTCTGCCCCAGCATTTT.

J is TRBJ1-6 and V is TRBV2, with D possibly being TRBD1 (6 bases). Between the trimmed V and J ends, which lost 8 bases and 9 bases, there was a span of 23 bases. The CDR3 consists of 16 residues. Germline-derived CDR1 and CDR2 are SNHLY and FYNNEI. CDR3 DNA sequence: TGTGCCAGCCTGGGGCGGATAGGGGGTTCGCGTTCACCCCTCCACTTT. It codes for CASLGRIGGSRSPLHF.

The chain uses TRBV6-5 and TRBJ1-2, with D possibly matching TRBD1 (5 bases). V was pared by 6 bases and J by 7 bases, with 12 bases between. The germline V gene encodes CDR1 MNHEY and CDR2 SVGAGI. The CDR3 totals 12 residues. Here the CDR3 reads CASSLGGGGYTF. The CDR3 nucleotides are TGTGCCAGCAGCCTCGGGGGAGGTGGCTACACCTTC.

The DNA of the CDR3 is TGTGCCAGCAGCTTGGAAAGGGCGGGGACCGGGGAGCTGTTTTTT. The encoded protein is CASSLERAGTGELFF. V usage is TRBV5-4 and J usage is TRBJ2-2; TRBD2 might be the D (6 bases). The CDR3 consists of 15 residues. V gave up 0 bases and J gave up 5 bases, with 11 bases separating them. The germline gives CDR1 SGHNT, CDR2 YYREEE (reference sequence).

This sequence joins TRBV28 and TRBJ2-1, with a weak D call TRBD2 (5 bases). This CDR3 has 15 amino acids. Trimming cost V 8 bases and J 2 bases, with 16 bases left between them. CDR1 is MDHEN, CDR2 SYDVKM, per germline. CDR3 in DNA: TGTGCCAGCGCGCAACAAGGACTCACCTACAATGAGCAGTTCTTC. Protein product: CASAQQGLTYNEQFF.

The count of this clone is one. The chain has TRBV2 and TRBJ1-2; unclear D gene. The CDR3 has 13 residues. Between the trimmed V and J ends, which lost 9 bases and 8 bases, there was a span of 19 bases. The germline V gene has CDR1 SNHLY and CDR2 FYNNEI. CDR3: CARFYAVSDGYTF. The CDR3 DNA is TGTGCCAGGTTCTATGCGGTGAGTGACGGCTACACCTTC.

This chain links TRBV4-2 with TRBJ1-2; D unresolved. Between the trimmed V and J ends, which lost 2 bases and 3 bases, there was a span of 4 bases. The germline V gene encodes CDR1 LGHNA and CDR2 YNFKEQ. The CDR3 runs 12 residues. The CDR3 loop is CASSQSHYGYTF. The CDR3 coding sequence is TGTGCCAGCAGCCAAAGCCACTATGGCTACACCTTC.

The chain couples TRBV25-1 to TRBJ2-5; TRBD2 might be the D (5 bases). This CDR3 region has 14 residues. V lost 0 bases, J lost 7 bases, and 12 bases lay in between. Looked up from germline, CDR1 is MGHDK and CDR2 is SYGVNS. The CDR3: CASSEYGLPGTQYF. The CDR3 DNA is TGTGCCAGCAGTGAATATGGACTGCCCGGGACCCAGTACTTC.

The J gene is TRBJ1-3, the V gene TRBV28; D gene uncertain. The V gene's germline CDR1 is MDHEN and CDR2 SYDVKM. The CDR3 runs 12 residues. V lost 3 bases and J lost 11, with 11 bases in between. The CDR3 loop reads CASSFLDRAIYF. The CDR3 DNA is TGTGCCAGCAGTTTCCTAGATAGAGCCATATATTTT.

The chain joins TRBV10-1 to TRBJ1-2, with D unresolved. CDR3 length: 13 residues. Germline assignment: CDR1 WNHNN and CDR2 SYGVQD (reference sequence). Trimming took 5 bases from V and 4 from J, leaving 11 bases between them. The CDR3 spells CASSSGRFYGYTF. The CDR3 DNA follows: TGCGCCAGCAGTTCGGGTCGCTTCTATGGCTACACCTTC.

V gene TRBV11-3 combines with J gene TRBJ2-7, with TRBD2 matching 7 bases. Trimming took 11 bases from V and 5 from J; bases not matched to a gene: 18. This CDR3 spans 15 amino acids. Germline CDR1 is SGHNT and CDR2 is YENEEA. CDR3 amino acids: CAGRGVYHLGDEQYV. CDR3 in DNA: TGTGCCGGACGGGGGGTTTACCACCTGGGCGACGAGCAGTACGTC.

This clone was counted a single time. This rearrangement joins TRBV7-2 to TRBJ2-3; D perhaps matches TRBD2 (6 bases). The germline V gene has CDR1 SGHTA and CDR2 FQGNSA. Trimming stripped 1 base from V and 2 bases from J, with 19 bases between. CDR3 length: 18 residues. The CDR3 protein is CASSLERPGRGNTDTQYF. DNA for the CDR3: TGTGCCAGCAGCTTAGAAAGACCGGGGCGGGGAAACACAGATACGCAGTATTTT.

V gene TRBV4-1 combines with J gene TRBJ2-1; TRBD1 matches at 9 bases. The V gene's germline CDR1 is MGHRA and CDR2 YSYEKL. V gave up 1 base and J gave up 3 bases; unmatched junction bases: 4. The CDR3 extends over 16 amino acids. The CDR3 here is CASSQAGQGSYNEQFF. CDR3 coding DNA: TGCGCCAGCAGCCAAGCGGGACAGGGAAGCTACAATGAGCAGTTCTTC.

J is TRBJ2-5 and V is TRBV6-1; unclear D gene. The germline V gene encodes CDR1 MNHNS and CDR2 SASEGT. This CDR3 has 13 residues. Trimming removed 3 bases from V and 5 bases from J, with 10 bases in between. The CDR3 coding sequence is TGTGCCAGCAGTGAGTGGTCGCGGGAGACCCAGTACTTC. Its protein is CASSEWSRETQYF.

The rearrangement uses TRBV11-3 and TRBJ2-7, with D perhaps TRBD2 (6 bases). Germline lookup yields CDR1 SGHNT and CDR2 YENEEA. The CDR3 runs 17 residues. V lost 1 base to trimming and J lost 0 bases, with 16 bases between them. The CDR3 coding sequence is TGTGCCAGCAGCTTAGTTGGGGAGGCCCAAAGCTCCTACGAGCAGTACGTC. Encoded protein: CASSLVGEAQSSYEQYV.

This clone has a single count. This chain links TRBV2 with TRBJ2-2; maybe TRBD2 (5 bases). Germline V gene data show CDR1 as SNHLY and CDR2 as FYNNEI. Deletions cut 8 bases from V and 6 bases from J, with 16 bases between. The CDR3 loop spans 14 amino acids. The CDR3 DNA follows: TGTGCCAGCGGCGGACTGGCGTGGGCCGGGGAGCTGTTTTTT. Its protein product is CASGGLAWAGELFF.

CDR3 DNA sequence: TGTGCCAGCGGGGGGGCAAGTTCCTACAATGAGCAGTTCTTC. It specifies CASGGASSYNEQFF. This sequence joins TRBV19 and TRBJ2-1; TRBD2 matches 8 bases. The V segment lost 9 bases and the J segment 1 base; nucleotides outside the gene matches: 5. Germline CDR1 reads LNHDA; CDR2 reads SQIVND (reference sequence). This CDR3 region has 14 residues.

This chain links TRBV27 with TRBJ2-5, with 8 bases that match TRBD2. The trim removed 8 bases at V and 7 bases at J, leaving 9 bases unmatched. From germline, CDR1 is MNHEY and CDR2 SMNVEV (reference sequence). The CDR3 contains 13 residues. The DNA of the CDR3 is TGTGCCAGCCAGCCAGCGGGGGTGAGGACCCAGTACTTC. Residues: CASQPAGVRTQYF.

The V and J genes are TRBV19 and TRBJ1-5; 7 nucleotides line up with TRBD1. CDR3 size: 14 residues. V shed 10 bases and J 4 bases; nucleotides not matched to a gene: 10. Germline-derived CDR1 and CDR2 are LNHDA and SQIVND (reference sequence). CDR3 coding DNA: TGTGCCACAGTCCGACAGGGATCAAATCAGCCCCAGCATTTT. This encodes CATVRQGSNQPQHF.

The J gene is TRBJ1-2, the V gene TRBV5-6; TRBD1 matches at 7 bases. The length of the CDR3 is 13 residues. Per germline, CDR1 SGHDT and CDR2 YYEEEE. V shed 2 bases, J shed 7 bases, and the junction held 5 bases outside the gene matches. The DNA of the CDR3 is TGTGCCAGCAGCTTCGACAGGGAGACTGGCTACACCTTC. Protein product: CASSFDRETGYTF. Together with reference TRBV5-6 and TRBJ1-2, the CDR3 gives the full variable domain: DAGVTQSPTHLIKTRGQQVTLRCSPKSGHDTVSWYQQALGQGPQFIFQYYEEEERQRGNFPDRFSGHQFPNYSSELNVNALLLGDSALYLCASSFDRETGYTFGSGTRLTVV.